What follows describes a single TCR beta chain. Its antigen is unknown. Since a much larger clone is just one base distant, this may be a read error. For repertoire sequencing, TCR beta CDR3 regions were amplified from RNA transcripts. The first round of RT-PCR was done with HTBI primers and the Qiagen OneStep RT-PCR kit, and was followed by a second round of multiplex PCR, then size selection and purification. Sequencing of the libraries was carried out on an Illumina HiSeq2000 in paired-end mode with 100 bp reads. On the study's bioinformatics: Reads were processed with SOAPnuke, discarding reads with adapters, uncalled bases, mean Phred below 15, or no exact constant-primer or identifier match. High-quality paired reads were merged with COPE v1.2.5. Each unique nucleotide sequence was defined as a clonotype, and clonotypes were aligned to IMGT TRB V, D and J references with MiTCR v1.1. Analysis was restricted to V-J combinations with a frequency above 0.0001, which covered roughly 99% of repertoires. For each V-J combination, a TCR clonal expansion and chaos score was defined as the ratio of F50 clonal expansion to chaos observed in the TCRdist matrix. Welch's t-statistics and random forest were used to reduce features to 13 V-J combinations, which were fed into a naive Bayes classifier. The Morisita-Horn index was used to measure how similar the thyroid and blood repertoires were. TCRdb reanalyzed the raw reads on its own, using fastp at Q25 for trimming and MiXCR for clone calling, and kept in-frame beta chains. Each CDR3 protein gets just one entry, which takes the most common genes and DNA from the rows behind it. The V and J calls were not made by the authors but by TCRdb's processing. Recorded for this sample are about 1.1 million distinct CDR3 sequences; approximately 35% of them occurred a single time. The ten biggest clones cover over 8.5% of the sample.

The data stem from a study of Graves' ophthalmopathy and Graves' hyperthyroidism (dated by TCRdb to 2016 to 2019). Study-level background: A patient counted as having stable hyperthyroidism if there was no progression to ophthalmopathy within 18 months of follow-up. In six hyperthyroidism patients, T-cell repertoires of thyroid tissue and blood were compared. An independent validation cohort was composed of 18 hyperthyroidism patients and around 16 patients who later progressed from hyperthyroidism to ophthalmopathy. The study used signatures of the TCR beta repertoire to tell Graves' ophthalmopathy apart from Graves' hyperthyroidism and to predict which patients would progress to ophthalmopathy. Following sampling, methimazole starting at 30 mg daily was administered to hyperthyroidism patients, and high-dose intravenous methylprednisolone was administered to ophthalmopathy patients. To explore V-J signatures distinguishing ophthalmopathy from hyperthyroidism, a discovery set of about a hundred patients (roughly 45 ophthalmopathy, 57 stable hyperthyroidism) was enrolled. In total, 135 blood samples were TCR-sequenced: roughly 45 ophthalmopathy, under 85 hyperthyroidism and some 17 hyperthyroidism-to-ophthalmopathy patients. The paper's findings and limits, for the study overall: Among expanded thyroid clonotypes with frequency above 0.001, most also showed up in blood, which suggests that blood repertoires may reflect the thyroid immune response. No statistical method was used to set the sample size in advance, and the investigators knew which group each participant was assigned to. Ophthalmopathy was separated from stable hyperthyroidism by the 13-signature model with roughly 90% sensitivity and around 81% specificity in cross-validation and with 80%/75% in the test set. In validation, the model predicted ophthalmopathy progression with about 71% sensitivity and around 72% specificity; 12 predicted patients were CT-confirmed with GO in a median of 6.5 months.

Hyperthyroidism patients were newly diagnosed, were aged 18 to 65 years, and had a disease duration under 2 months. Patients were excluded if they had other autoimmune diseases, uncontrolled infections, pregnancy or lactation. Diagnosis relied on clinical symptoms, serum thyroxine, TRAb, thyroid ultrasound and orbital computed tomography. Total RNA was extracted with Trizol reagent and quality-checked on an Agilent 2100 Bioanalyzer. Reading from cysteine to phenylalanine, the CDR3 counts 13 amino acids. The only DNA kept is the CDR3, 39 bases in frame from the first base. For CDR1 and CDR2, the germline V gene (reference sequence) lists SEHNR and FQNEAQ.

Sequenced material: peripheral blood or thyroid tissue (not recorded which). The receptor was derived from an adult man with Graves' hyperthyroidism. The rearranged segments are TRBV7-9 and TRBJ2-7; 6 matching bases give a weak D call of TRBD1. CDR3 region: CASSATGIYKQYF. At the DNA level, the sequence is TGTGCCAGCAGTGCAACAGGGATCTACAAGCAGTACTTC.